The 15 T cell receptor beta chains below were found in one sample sequenced in a study of T cell responses to AZD1222 COVID-19 vaccine. Repertoires were generated with immunoSEQ multiplex PCR, while TCRdb's copy carries only in-frame clones and drops some. In the table there are approximately 74,000 clones, roughly 82% of which are singletons. Sequencing used peripheral blood, obtained on day 0 of AZD1222 vaccination. The receptors shown here come from an adult in good health.

This sequence joins TRBV7-2 and TRBJ2-7, with 7 nucleotides matching TRBD2. CDR1 and CDR2 from the germline V gene are SGHTA and FQGNSA. This CDR3 contains 14 residues. V dropped 5 bases and J dropped 2; count of bases not matched to a gene: 6. The CDR3 nucleotides read TGTGCCAGCAGCGCCTCTAGCGGCCCCTACGAGCAGTACTTC. Its protein product is CASSASSGPYEQYF. Filled out from reference TRBV7-2 and TRBJ2-7, the complete variable domain reads GAGVSQSPSNKVTEKGKDVELRCDPISGHTALYWYRQSLGQGLEFLIYFQGNSAPDKSGLPSDRFSAERTGGSVSTLTIQRTQQEDSAVYLCASSASSGPYEQYFGPGTRLTVT.

The genes are TRBV6-2 or TRBV6-3 and TRBJ2-1; 14 bases are shared with TRBD2. Unmatched junction bases numbered 5, after V lost 5 bases and J lost 8 bases. This CDR3 contains 15 residues. Germline-derived CDR1 and CDR2 are MNHEY and SVGEGT. CDR3 DNA: TGTGCCAGCAGTCGAGGACTAGCGGGAGGTTATGAGCAGTTCTTC. Residues: CASSRGLAGGYEQFF.

This clone turned up a few times. This chain joins TRBV10-1 and TRBJ1-4, with D possibly TRBD1 on 5 matching bases. Trimming removed 7 bases from V and 7 bases from J, with 22 bases in between. The CDR3 loop spans 16 amino acids. Germline V gene data show CDR1 as WNHNN and CDR2 as SYGVQD (reference sequence). CDR3 region: CASTAPEGVQFEKLFF. The CDR3 DNA reads as TGCGCCAGCACCGCCCCCGAAGGGGTACAGTTTGAAAAACTGTTTTTT.

The rearrangement joins TRBV6-5 to TRBJ1-2, with D perhaps matching TRBD1 (5 bases). The CDR3 extends over 15 amino acids. Deletions cut 5 bases from V and 4 bases from J, with 17 bases between. The germline CDR1 and CDR2 sequences are MNHEY and SVGAGI. The CDR3 region is CASSPEGMRFYGYTF. The DNA for the CDR3 is TGTGCCAGCAGTCCCGAGGGGATGCGTTTCTATGGCTACACCTTC.

In the case of this clone: Mismatch with germline at one junction end may stem from a read error. This chain uses TRBV7-2 with TRBJ2-2; no clear D. CDR1 SGHTA and CDR2 FQGNSA come from the germline V gene. CDR3 length: 14 residues. In nucleotides, the CDR3 is TGTGCCAGCAGTTTAGACGTAGGTTCCGGGGAGCTGTTTTTT. Its translation is CASSLDVGSGELFF.

In the case of this clone: Different DNA sequences within this sample yield the same CDR3. The gene calls are TRBV7-8 and TRBJ2-3; D is unresolved. Per germline, CDR1 SGHVS and CDR2 FQNEAQ. The CDR3 is 12 amino acids. V was shortened by 5 bases and J by 0 bases, with 3 bases between the two germline ends. CDR3 nucleotides: TGTGCCAGCAGCCCTAGCACAGATACGCAGTATTTT. Residues: CASSPSTDTQYF. Full variable domain (rest looked up from reference TRBV7-8 and TRBJ2-3): GAGVSQSPRYKVAKRGQDVALRCDPISGHVSLFWYQQALGQGPEFLTYFQNEAQLDKSGLPSDRFFAERPEGSVSTLKIQRTQQEDSAVYLCASSPSTDTQYFGPGTRLTVL.

The J gene is TRBJ1-1, the V gene TRBV5-1, with 10 bases that match TRBD1. CDR3 size: 15 residues. Germline CDR1 SGHRS, CDR2 YFSETQ. The junction had 8 bases not matched to a gene; V was cut back by 4 bases and J by 5 bases. The CDR3 sequence: CASSTTGGAGTEAFF. The CDR3 DNA sequence: TGCGCCAGCAGCACGACAGGGGGCGCAGGGACTGAAGCTTTCTTT.

The genes are TRBV27 and TRBJ2-1, with TRBD1 matching 7 bases. With V trimmed by 5 bases and J by 5 bases, 15 bases remained unmatched. Germline V lookup: CDR1 MNHEY, CDR2 SMNVEV (reference sequence). This CDR3 has 17 residues. This CDR3 is CASSPPGRGLNNNEQFF. CDR3 bases: TGTGCCAGCAGTCCCCCGGGAAGGGGGCTAAATAACAATGAGCAGTTCTTC.

This chain uses TRBV2 with TRBJ2-1; D not resolved. V was clipped by 8 bases and J by 2 bases, with 10 bases between them. CDR3 size: 13 residues. The germline gives CDR1 SNHLY, CDR2 FYNNEI. The CDR3 region has the DNA TGTGCCAGCTGCTCAGGCCCCTACAATGAGCAGTTCTTC. It translates to CASCSGPYNEQFF.

V usage is TRBV7-8 and J usage is TRBJ1-6, with TRBD1 matching over 7 bases. Germline V gene data show CDR1 as SGHVS and CDR2 as FQNEAQ. The CDR3 is 16 residues long. The V and J ends lost 1 base and 7 bases, in that order; junction bases with no gene match: 7. In DNA, the CDR3 is TGTGCCAGCAGCTTAGGAGGGACAGTCCTCAATTCACCCCTCCACTTT. The encoded protein is CASSLGGTVLNSPLHF. Full variable domain (remainder filled in from reference TRBV7-8 and TRBJ1-6): GAGVSQSPRYKVAKRGQDVALRCDPISGHVSLFWYQQALGQGPEFLTYFQNEAQLDKSGLPSDRFFAERPEGSVSTLKIQRTQQEDSAVYLCASSLGGTVLNSPLHFGNGTRLTVT.

V gene TRBV6-5 combines with J gene TRBJ2-1; no definite D call. The CDR3 loop spans 13 amino acids. Trimming removed 2 bases at V and 9 bases at J, with 11 bases between. Germline V gene lookup returns CDR1 MNHEY and CDR2 SVGAGI. The CDR3 is CASSYALQSEQFF. The CDR3 region has the DNA TGTGCCAGCAGTTACGCCCTTCAGAGTGAGCAGTTCTTC.

This chain joins TRBV2 and TRBJ2-1, with 7 bases matching TRBD1. V shed 6 bases and J 10 bases; nucleotides not matched to a gene: 6. The CDR3 extends over 12 amino acids. CDR1 SNHLY and CDR2 FYNNEI come from the germline V gene. The CDR3 spells CASRQDRVEQFF. The DNA of the CDR3 is TGTGCCAGCAGGCAAGACAGGGTGGAGCAGTTCTTC.

This chain links TRBV2 with TRBJ2-7; no clear D. This CDR3 region has 12 residues. Looked up from germline, CDR1 is SNHLY and CDR2 is FYNNEI. V was cut by 6 bases and J by 2 bases, with 8 bases left in between. The CDR3 loop reads CASRGSAYEQYF. The CDR3 coding sequence is TGTGCCAGCAGGGGTTCGGCCTACGAGCAGTACTTC.

The J gene is TRBJ1-4, the V gene TRBV10-3, with 9 bases identical to TRBD1. V was pared by 3 bases and J by 7 bases, with 3 bases of the junction left unmatched. The germline V gene has CDR1 ENHRY and CDR2 SYGVKD. The CDR3 is 14 amino acids. CDR3 coding DNA: TGTGCCATCAGTGAAGACAGGGGGGGTGAAAAACTGTTTTTT. Translation gives CAISEDRGGEKLFF.

The chain couples TRBV19 to TRBJ2-5, with TRBD2 matching 8 bases. With V trimmed by 4 bases and J by 4 bases, 2 bases remained unmatched. The germline gives CDR1 LNHDA, CDR2 SQIVND (reference sequence). The length of the CDR3 is 13 residues. The CDR3 region is CASSRLAGETQYF. CDR3 DNA: TGTGCCAGTAGTAGGCTAGCGGGAGAGACCCAGTACTTC.